This TCR beta chain was recovered during a study of shared clonotypes between healthy human individuals. Notes on the study in general: Approximately 4.6% of naive CD4 clonotypes were common to a few donors. Clonotypes which were not shared had lower generation probabilities than clonotypes that all four donors shared.

Naive CD8 cells were CD45RO-negative, positively selected for CCR7, excluding terminally differentiated effector memory CD45RA+ cells. Adult donors, all healthy and HIV-negative, had no recent acute infections or vaccinations. All of the donors resided in Nashville, Tennessee, and each was a Caucasian adult. This clone has just one count. The antigen is undetermined. J was trimmed by 0 bases and V by 3 bases; bases with no gene match: 11. Germline CDR1 reads SNHLY; CDR2 reads FYNNEI. The CDR3 spans 17 residues. Sequenced by immunoSEQ multiplex PCR; TCRdb stores in-frame clones only, minus some. The table includes around 580,000 clones, 95% to 98% detected once.

This chain connects TRBV2 to TRBJ2-7, with 7 bases lining up with TRBD1. Sequencing was performed on naive CD8+ T cells sorted from blood. The source is a man aged 25 to 45 in good health. CDR3 sequence (DNA): TGTGCCAGCAGTGATCCAAGGGACAGCCCGAGCTCCTACGAGCAGTACTTC. Translation gives CASSDPRDSPSSYEQYF.